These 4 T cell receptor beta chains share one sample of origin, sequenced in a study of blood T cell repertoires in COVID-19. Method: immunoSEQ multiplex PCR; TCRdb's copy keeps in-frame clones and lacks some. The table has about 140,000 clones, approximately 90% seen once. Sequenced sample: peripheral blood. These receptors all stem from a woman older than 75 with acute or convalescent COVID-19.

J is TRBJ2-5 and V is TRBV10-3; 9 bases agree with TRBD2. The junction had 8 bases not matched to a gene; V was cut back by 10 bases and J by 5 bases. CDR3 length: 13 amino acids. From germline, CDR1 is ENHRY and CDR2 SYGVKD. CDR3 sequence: CATSGGPGETQYF. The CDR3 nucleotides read TGTGCCACCAGCGGGGGGCCGGGGGAGACCCAGTACTTC.

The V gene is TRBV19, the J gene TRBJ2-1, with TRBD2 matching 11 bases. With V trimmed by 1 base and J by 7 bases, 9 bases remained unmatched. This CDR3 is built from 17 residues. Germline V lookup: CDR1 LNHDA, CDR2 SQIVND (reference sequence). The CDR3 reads CASSIGRPSGGINEQFF. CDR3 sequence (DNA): TGTGCCAGTAGTATAGGTCGGCCTAGCGGGGGGATAAATGAGCAGTTCTTC.

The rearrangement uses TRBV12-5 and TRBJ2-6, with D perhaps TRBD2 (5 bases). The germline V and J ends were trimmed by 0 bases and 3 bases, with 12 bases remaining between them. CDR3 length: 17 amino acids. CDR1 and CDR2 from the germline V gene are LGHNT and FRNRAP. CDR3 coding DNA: TGTGCTAGTGGTTTGGTAACCGCGGGCTTTGGGGCCAACGTCCTGACTTTC. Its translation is CASGLVTAGFGANVLTF.

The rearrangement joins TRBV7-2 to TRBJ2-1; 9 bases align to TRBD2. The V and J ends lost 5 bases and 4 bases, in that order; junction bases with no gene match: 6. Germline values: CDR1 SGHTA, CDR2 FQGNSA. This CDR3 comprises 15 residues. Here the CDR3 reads CASSKGAGGYNEQFF. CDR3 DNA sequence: TGTGCCAGCAGCAAGGGAGCGGGAGGATACAATGAGCAGTTCTTC.